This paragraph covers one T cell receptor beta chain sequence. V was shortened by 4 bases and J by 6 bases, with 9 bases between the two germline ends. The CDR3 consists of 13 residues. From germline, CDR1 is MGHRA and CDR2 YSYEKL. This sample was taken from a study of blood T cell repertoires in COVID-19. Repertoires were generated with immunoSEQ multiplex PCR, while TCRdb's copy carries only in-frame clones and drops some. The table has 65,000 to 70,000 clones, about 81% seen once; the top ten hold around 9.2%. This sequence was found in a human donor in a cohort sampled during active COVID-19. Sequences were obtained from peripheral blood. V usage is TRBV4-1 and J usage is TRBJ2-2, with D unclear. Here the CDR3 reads CASSRPRAGELFF. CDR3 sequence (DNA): TGCGCCAGCAGCCGCCCCCGCGCCGGGGAGCTGTTTTTT.